Each of the 18 T cell receptor beta chains below was sequenced from the same sample in a study of blood T cell repertoires in COVID-19. Assay used: immunoSEQ multiplex PCR; TCRdb lists only in-frame clones, some missing. The repertoire holds some 250,000 clones, with approximately 88% as singletons. What was sequenced was peripheral blood. These receptors were obtained from a human donor in a cohort sampled during active COVID-19.

This chain links TRBV6-6 with TRBJ1-2; TRBD1 might be the D (5 bases). Germline CDR1 is MNHNY and CDR2 is SVGAGI (reference sequence). V was cut by 6 bases and J by 1 base, with 15 bases left in between. CDR3 size: 15 residues. The CDR3 DNA sequence: TGTGCCAGCAGCCCCCTCGACAGCAATAACTATGGCTACACCTTC. Translated, it gives CASSPLDSNNYGYTF.

This clone has a count of ten or more. The rearrangement joins TRBV6-6 to TRBJ1-2; D unresolved. Germline V gene sequence: CDR1 MNHNY, CDR2 SVGAGI (reference sequence). V lost 7 bases and J lost 4, with 16 bases in between. This CDR3 is 14 amino acids long. DNA of the CDR3: TGTGCCAGCACTCCCAGCCCTACGGGCTATGGCTACACCTTC. Residues: CASTPSPTGYGYTF.

The chain is built from TRBV19 and TRBJ1-2; D may be TRBD1 (5 bases). V dropped 8 bases and J dropped 5 bases, with 24 bases sitting between them. This CDR3 spans 16 amino acids. Germline CDR1 LNHDA, CDR2 SQIVND (reference sequence). The CDR3 DNA reads TGTGCCAGTCGAATCACTGCAGGTACCGGGGGATATGGCTACACCTTC. This sequence encodes CASRITAGTGGYGYTF.

V is TRBV7-2 and J is TRBJ2-5; 9 bases map to TRBD2. Germline V gene sequence: CDR1 SGHTA, CDR2 FQGNSA. V shed 5 bases and J 4 bases; nucleotides not matched to a gene: 14. The CDR3 runs 17 residues. The CDR3 protein is CASSRRIAGEWGETQYF. The CDR3 DNA reads TGTGCCAGCAGCCGCCGAATAGCGGGAGAGTGGGGAGAGACCCAGTACTTC.

The V and J genes are TRBV27 and TRBJ1-1, with TRBD1 matching 8 bases. The CDR3 spans 12 residues. From germline, CDR1 is MNHEY and CDR2 SMNVEV (reference sequence). Germline trimming cut 10 bases from V and 11 bases from J; bases unmatched to any gene: 12. The CDR3 loop is CATYPPTGGAFF. The DNA of the CDR3 is TGTGCCACCTACCCCCCCACAGGGGGGGCTTTCTTT.

CDR3 sequence reads: CASKRGQVSPQWDTF. CDR3 nucleotides: TGTGCCAGCAAGAGGGGACAGGTCTCTCCCCAGTGGGACACCTTC. The chain couples TRBV28 to TRBJ1-2; TRBD1 matches at 8 bases. This CDR3 has 15 residues. Germline loops: CDR1 MDHEN, CDR2 SYDVKM. V was pared by 7 bases and J by 12 bases, with 19 bases of the junction left unmatched.

This chain connects TRBV5-4 to TRBJ1-2, with 8 bases lining up with TRBD1. With V trimmed by 2 bases and J by 3 bases, 15 bases remained unmatched. This CDR3 contains 18 residues. Germline CDR1 reads SGHNT; CDR2 reads YYREEE (reference sequence). The CDR3 spells CASSLSGTGTPRDYGYTF. The CDR3 bases are TGTGCCAGCAGCTTATCCGGGACAGGCACACCCAGGGACTATGGCTACACCTTC.

The chain joins TRBV27 to TRBJ2-7; weak D call: TRBD2 (5 bases). The V end lost 5 bases, the J end lost 2 bases, and 7 bases lay between the germline ends. Germline V gene lookup returns CDR1 MNHEY and CDR2 SMNVEV (reference sequence). The CDR3 length is 12 residues. The CDR3 is CASSAGAYEQYF. CDR3 nucleotide sequence: TGTGCCAGCAGTGCGGGTGCCTACGAGCAGTACTTC.

The rearrangement uses TRBV6-4 and TRBJ1-2, with D maybe TRBD1 (5 bases). Trimming took off 2 bases at V and 4 bases at J, with 11 bases between the two ends. Germline CDR1 and CDR2: MRHNA and SNTAGT. The length of the CDR3 is 14 residues. This chain's CDR3 is CASSDGRGTYGYTF. The DNA for the CDR3 is TGTGCCAGCAGTGACGGGCGGGGGACCTATGGCTACACCTTC.

J is TRBJ1-5 and V is TRBV7-9; possibly TRBD1 for D (5 bases). The germline V gene encodes CDR1 SEHNR and CDR2 FQNEAQ (reference sequence). The CDR3 covers 16 residues. Trimming shortened V by 3 bases and J by 9 bases, and 21 bases separated the two germline ends. The CDR3 nucleotides read TGTGCCAGCAGCTTTGGGGCAGCCTTGCCCGGTTTGCCCCAGCATTTT. It specifies CASSFGAALPGLPQHF.

The chain employs TRBV9 and TRBJ1-1, with unresolved D. From germline, CDR1 is SGDLS and CDR2 YYNGEE. The CDR3 length is 14 residues. Trimming removed 6 bases from V and 1 base from J, with 13 bases in between. The CDR3 region is CASTRGRGNTEAFF. CDR3 nucleotide sequence: TGTGCCAGCACCCGAGGGCGGGGGAACACTGAAGCTTTCTTT.

The CDR3 coding sequence is TGTGCCAGCAGCTTAGCGCGGAGAGGGGGACATTCTGGAAACACCATATATTTT. It codes for CASSLARRGGHSGNTIYF. The chain recombines TRBV7-2 with TRBJ1-3; D perhaps matches TRBD1 (6 bases). V dropped 0 bases and J dropped 1 base, with 16 bases sitting between them. This CDR3 is 18 amino acids long. From germline, CDR1 is SGHTA and CDR2 FQGNSA.

The V and J genes are TRBV11-1 and TRBJ2-7, with 11 bases matching TRBD2. The length of the CDR3 is 14 residues. The V gene end was trimmed by 5 bases and the J gene end by 7 bases; junction bases not matched to a gene: 7. In germline, CDR1 is SGHAT, CDR2 FQDESV (reference sequence). CDR3 protein: CASSDVAGGWEQYF. CDR3 in DNA: TGTGCCAGCAGCGATGTAGCGGGAGGGTGGGAGCAGTACTTC.

The genes are TRBV2 and TRBJ2-3; 15 nucleotides match TRBD2. CDR3 length equals 15 residues. After removal of 7 bases from V and 6 bases from J, the junction contained 5 bases not matched to a gene. In germline, CDR1 is SNHLY, CDR2 FYNNEI. The CDR3 here is CASIRTSGRGDTQYF. The CDR3 coding sequence is TGTGCCAGCATAAGGACTAGCGGGAGGGGGGATACGCAGTATTTT.

The DNA for the CDR3 is TGTGCCAGCAGCTCCGGAGGGCAGCAGTACTTC. Its translation: CASSSGGQQYF. J is TRBJ2-7 and V is TRBV7-9, with TRBD2 as a possible D gene (6 bases). Germline V lookup: CDR1 SEHNR, CDR2 FQNEAQ (reference sequence). This CDR3 is 11 amino acids long. The V and J ends lost 4 bases and 8 bases respectively, with 9 bases between them.

This chain joins TRBV11-2 and TRBJ2-1, with 10 bases lining up with TRBD2. Germline CDR1 and CDR2: SGHAT and FQNNGV. CDR3 length: 14 amino acids. V shed 5 bases and J 10 bases; nucleotides not matched to a gene: 8. Here the CDR3 reads CASSPRLAGVEQFF. The CDR3 nucleotides are TGTGCCAGCAGCCCTCGTCTAGCGGGAGTCGAGCAGTTCTTC.

The genes are TRBV20-1 and TRBJ1-5; D gene unclear. The germline V gene encodes CDR1 DFQATT and CDR2 SNEGSKA (reference sequence). The CDR3 loop spans 14 amino acids. V lost 3 bases to trimming and J lost 2 bases, with 11 bases between them. CDR3 sequence reads: CSASFWSGNQPQHF. For the CDR3, the DNA is TGCAGTGCTAGTTTCTGGAGTGGCAATCAGCCCCAGCATTTT.

The CDR3 region has the DNA TGTGCCAGCAGCGTAACGCGGGGGGCCCCCAATGAGCAGTTCTTC. It codes for CASSVTRGAPNEQFF. The chain recombines TRBV11-2 with TRBJ2-1; TRBD2 agrees at 8 bases. With 5 bases clipped from V and 6 bases from J, the junction kept 9 bases outside the gene matches. CDR1 and CDR2 from the germline V gene are SGHAT and FQNNGV. The length of the CDR3 is 15 residues.